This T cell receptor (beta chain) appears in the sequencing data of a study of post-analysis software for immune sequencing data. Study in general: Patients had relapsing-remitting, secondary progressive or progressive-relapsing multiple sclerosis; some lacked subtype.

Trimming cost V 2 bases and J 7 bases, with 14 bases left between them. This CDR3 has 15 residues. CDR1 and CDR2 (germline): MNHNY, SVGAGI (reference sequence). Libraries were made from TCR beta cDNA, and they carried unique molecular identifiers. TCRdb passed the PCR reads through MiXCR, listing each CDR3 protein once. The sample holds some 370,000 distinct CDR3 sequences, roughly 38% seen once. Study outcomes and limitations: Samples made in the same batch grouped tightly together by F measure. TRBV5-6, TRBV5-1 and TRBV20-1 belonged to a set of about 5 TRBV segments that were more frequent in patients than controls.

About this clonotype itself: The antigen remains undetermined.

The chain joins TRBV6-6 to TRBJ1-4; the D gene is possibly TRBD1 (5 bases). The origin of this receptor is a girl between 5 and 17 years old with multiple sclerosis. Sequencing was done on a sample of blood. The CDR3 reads CASSYPQARGEKLFF. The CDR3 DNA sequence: TGTGCCAGCAGTTACCCACAGGCGCGGGGTGAAAAACTGTTTTTT.